The following is a T cell receptor beta chain sequence with its context. Its target is not known. Assay: immunoSEQ multiplex PCR; the TCRdb copy retains only in-frame clones and omits some. The sample has roughly 38,000 clones, roughly 84% seen once. The data were taken from a study of PD-1 blockade in mismatch repair-deficient tumors. For the study at large: Patients had around twelve mismatch repair-deficient cancer types, all previously treated and progressing. Study conclusions and caveats: Rapid post-treatment expansion, then contraction, generally preceding radiologic response, marked tumor-resident clones.

The CDR3 loop spans 14 amino acids. In germline, CDR1 is SGHTA, CDR2 FQGNSA. Trimming cost V 5 bases and J 2 bases, with 11 bases left between them. V usage is TRBV7-2 and J usage is TRBJ2-3; D gene unclear. The material sequenced was PBMCs, taken 38 to 40 weeks after starting pembrolizumab. The origin of this receptor is an adult with mismatch repair-deficient cancer. CDR3 residues: CASSPTLITDTQYF. The CDR3 DNA follows: TGTGCCAGCAGCCCGACTCTAATCACAGATACGCAGTATTTT.